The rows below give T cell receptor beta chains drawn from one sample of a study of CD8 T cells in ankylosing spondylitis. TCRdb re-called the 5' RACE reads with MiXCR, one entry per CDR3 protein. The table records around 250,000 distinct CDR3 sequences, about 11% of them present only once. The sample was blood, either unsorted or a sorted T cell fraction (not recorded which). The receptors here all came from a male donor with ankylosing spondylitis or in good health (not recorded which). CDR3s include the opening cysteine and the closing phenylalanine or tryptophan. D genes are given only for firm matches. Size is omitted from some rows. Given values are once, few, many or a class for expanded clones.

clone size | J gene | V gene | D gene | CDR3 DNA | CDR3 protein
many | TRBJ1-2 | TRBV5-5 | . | TGTGCCAGCAGCTTGGCGCACAGGGTTTGGTATGGCTACACCTTC | CASSLAHRVWYGYTF
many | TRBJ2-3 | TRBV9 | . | TGTGCCAGCAGCGTAGCAGTCACAGATACGCAGTATTTT | CASSVAVTDTQYF
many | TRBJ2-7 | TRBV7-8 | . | TGTGCCAGCAGCTCCTCCCCAGTCTACGAGCAGTACTTC | CASSSSPVYEQYF
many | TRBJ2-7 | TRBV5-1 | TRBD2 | TGCGCCAGCAGCTCCCTCTTAGCGGGGGCCTACGAGCAGTACTTC | CASSSLLAGAYEQYF
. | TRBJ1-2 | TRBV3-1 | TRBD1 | TGTGCCAGCAGCCAAGGACAGGGGAACTTCGGAGGCTACACCTTC | CASSQGQGNFGGYTF
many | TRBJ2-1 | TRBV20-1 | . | TGCAGTGCTAGAGATCTGAGCGGCACCTACAATGAGCAGTTCTTC | CSARDLSGTYNEQFF
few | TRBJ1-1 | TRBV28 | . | TGTGCCAGCAGTTCGACCGACAGTTACACTGAAGCTTTCTTT | CASSSTDSYTEAFF
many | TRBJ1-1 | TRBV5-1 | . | TGCGCCAGCAGCTTGTTTGTTTCGGAAGGCACTGAAGCTTTCTTT | CASSLFVSEGTEAFF
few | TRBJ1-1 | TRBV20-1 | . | TGCAGTGCTAGAGATCGGGAGCCGAGGAGGAACACTGAAGCTTTCTTT | CSARDREPRRNTEAFF
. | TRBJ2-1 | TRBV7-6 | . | TGTGCCAGCAGCTTAGTTCGCGGCAGGGGTCCCAACAATGAGCAGTTCTTC | CASSLVRGRGPNNEQFF
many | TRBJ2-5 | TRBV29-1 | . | TGCAGCGTTGGGGACATAGGAGAGACCCAGTACTTC | CSVGDIGETQYF
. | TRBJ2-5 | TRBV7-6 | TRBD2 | TGTGCCAGCAGCCCACACACTAGCGGGGGGCAAGAGACCCAGTACTTC | CASSPHTSGGQETQYF
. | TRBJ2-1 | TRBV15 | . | TGTGCCACCAGCACCCGGGACATTGCGCACAATGAGCAGTTCTTC | CATSTRDIAHNEQFF
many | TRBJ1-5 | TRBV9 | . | TGTGCCAGCAGCCCGGGAGGGAACAATCAGCCCCAGCATTTT | CASSPGGNNQPQHF
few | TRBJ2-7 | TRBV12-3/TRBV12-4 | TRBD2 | TGTGCCAGCAGCACTAGCGGGGCGTCCTACGAGCAGTACTTC | CASSTSGASYEQYF
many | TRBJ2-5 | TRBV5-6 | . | TGTGCCAGCACGGTCGGCTTGGGGGACCAAGAGACCCAGTACTTC | CASTVGLGDQETQYF
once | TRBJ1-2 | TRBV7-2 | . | TGTGCCAGCAGCTTAGTAGCCCGGGGGGCAGGCTACACCTTC | CASSLVARGAGYTF
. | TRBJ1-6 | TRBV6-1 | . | TGTGCCAGCAGACGGACAGATTATAATTCACCCCTCCACTTT | CASRRTDYNSPLHF
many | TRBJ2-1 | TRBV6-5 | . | TGTGCCAGCAGTTACTCGCGTGGGGTGGGATTCGATGAGCAGTTCTTC | CASSYSRGVGFDEQFF
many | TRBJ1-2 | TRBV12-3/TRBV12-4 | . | TGTGCCAGCAGTTTAGTGACAGGAACAGGGCACAGCTATGGCTACACCTTC | CASSLVTGTGHSYGYTF
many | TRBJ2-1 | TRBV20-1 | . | TGCAGTGCCACACCGTACTCTAACAATGAGCAGTTCTTC | CSATPYSNNEQFF
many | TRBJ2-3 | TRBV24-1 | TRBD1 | TGTGCCATCCGACAGGGGAACACAGATACGCAGTATTTT | CAIRQGNTDTQYF
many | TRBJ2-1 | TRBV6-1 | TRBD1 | TGTGCCAGCAGCAAACTGGGACAGATCAATGAGCAGTTCTTC | CASSKLGQINEQFF
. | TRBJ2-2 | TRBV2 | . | TGTGCCGGCCGGGCGCCGACCGGGGAGCTGTTTTTT | CAGRAPTGELFF
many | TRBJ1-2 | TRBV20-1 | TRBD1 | TGCAGTGCTTCGGACAGGGACTATGGCTACACCTTC | CSASDRDYGYTF
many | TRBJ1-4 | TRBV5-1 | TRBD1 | TGCGCCTCCAGGGGGGTCGAAGAAAAACTGTTTTTT | CASRGVEEKLFF
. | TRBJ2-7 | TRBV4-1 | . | TGCGCCAGCAGCCAACAGGGTTTGAGGATGGGCGAGCAGTACTTC | CASSQQGLRMGEQYF
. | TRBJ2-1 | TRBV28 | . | TGTGCCAGCAGTCCACCCAGGACATTCAGCTCCTACAATGAGCAGTTCTTC | CASSPPRTFSSYNEQFF
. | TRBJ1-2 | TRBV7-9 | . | TGTGCCAGCAGCTTAGACGGACTTGGTAGCTACACCTTC | CASSLDGLGSYTF
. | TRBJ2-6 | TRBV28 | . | TGTGCCAGCAGTTTATTGGCGGTTGGGGCCAACGTCCTGACTTTC | CASSLLAVGANVLTF
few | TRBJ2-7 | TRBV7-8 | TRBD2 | TGTGCCAGCAGCACCCTGGGACTAGTCGGACCCGAGCAGTACTTC | CASSTLGLVGPEQYF
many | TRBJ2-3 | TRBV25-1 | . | TGTGCCAGCAGTGAACAGGGGGGAGATACGCAGTATTTT | CASSEQGGDTQYF
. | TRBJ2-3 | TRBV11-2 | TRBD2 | TGTGCCAGCAGCTTTAGCGGGAGGACAGATACGCAGTATTTT | CASSFSGRTDTQYF
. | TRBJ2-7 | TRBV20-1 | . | TGCAGTGCTAGAGAGCGAACCCGGGACGGCTCCTACGAGCAGTACTTC | CSARERTRDGSYEQYF
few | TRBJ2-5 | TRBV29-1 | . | TGCAGCGTGAGGGACCGCGTCCTAGAGACCCAGTACTTC | CSVRDRVLETQYF
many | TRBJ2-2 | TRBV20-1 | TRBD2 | TGCAGTGCTAGAGGACTAGCCAACACCGGGGAGCTGTTTTTT | CSARGLANTGELFF